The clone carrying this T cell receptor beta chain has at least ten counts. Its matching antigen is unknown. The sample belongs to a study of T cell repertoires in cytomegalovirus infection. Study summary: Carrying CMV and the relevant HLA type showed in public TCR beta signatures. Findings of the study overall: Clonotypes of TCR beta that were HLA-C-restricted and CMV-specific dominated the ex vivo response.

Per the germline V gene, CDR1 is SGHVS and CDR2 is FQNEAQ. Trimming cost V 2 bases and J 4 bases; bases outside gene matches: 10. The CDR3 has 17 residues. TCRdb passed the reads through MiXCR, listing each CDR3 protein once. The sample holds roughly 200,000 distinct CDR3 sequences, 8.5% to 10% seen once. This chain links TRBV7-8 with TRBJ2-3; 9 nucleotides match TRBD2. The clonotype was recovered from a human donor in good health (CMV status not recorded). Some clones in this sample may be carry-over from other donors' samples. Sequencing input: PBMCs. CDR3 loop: CASSLLGGRAVSDTQYF. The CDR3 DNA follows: TGTGCCAGCAGCTTATTAGGCGGGAGGGCCGTGTCAGATACGCAGTATTTT.